A selection of T cell receptor beta chains follows, all from one sample in a study of PD-1 blockade in classical Hodgkin lymphoma. Clones were read by immunoSEQ multiplex PCR, and TCRdb kept only the in-frame ones, dropping some. There are about 24,000 clones in the sample; 81% occur only once, and 15% to 20% lies in the top ten. Here the sequenced sample was peripheral blood mononuclear cells (PBMCs), taken before the second cycle of nivolumab. The receptors were gathered from a human donor with classical Hodgkin lymphoma. CDR3s include the opening cysteine and the closing phenylalanine or tryptophan. A D gene is named only where the DNA matches it firmly. Clone size is shown for a subset of rows, as once, few, many or a class of expanded clone.

-	-	14	TRBV19	TRBJ1-4	TGTGCCAGTAGTATTACAGGCTTTAATGAAAAACTGTTTTTT	CASSITGFNEKLFF
-	-	14	TRBV27	TRBJ2-6	TGTGCCAGCAGTTTGGTCTCTGGGGCCAACGTCCTGACTTTC	CASSLVSGANVLTF
-	-	15	TRBV7-9	TRBJ2-5	TGTGCCAGCAGCTCCCGTGTTGACAGGGGAGGGATCCAGTACTTC	CASSSRVDRGGIQYF
-	-	17	TRBV18	TRBJ2-2	TGTGCCAGCTCACCACCGATGGGGGCCTCAAACACCGGGGAGCTGTTTTTT	CASSPPMGASNTGELFF
TRBD1	few	15	TRBV5-6	TRBJ2-1	TGTGCCAGCAGCCCGACCGGGACAGGGTACAATGAGCAGTTCTTC	CASSPTGTGYNEQFF
-	-	12	TRBV7-9	TRBJ2-1	TGTGCCAGCAGCTTACTAGTATGGGAGCAGTTCTTC	CASSLLVWEQFF
-	-	15	TRBV5-1	TRBJ1-4	TGCGCCAGCAGACCGGAGCTTGCAACTAATGAAAAACTGTTTTTT	CASRPELATNEKLFF
TRBD1	-	16	TRBV7-8	TRBJ1-1	TGTGCCAGCAGCTTACCAATGGACAGGGCGAACACTGAAGCTTTCTTT	CASSLPMDRANTEAFF
-	-	15	TRBV5-8	TRBJ2-1	TGTGCCAGCAGCTTGGCGGCTAGCCCTTACAATGAGCAGTTCTTC	CASSLAASPYNEQFF
-	few	15	TRBV7-2	TRBJ1-1	TGTGCCAGCAGCTCAGGGTATACCCCGAACACTGAAGCTTTCTTT	CASSSGYTPNTEAFF
TRBD1	once	15	TRBV2	TRBJ1-5	TGTGCCAGCAGCCCGACAGGGGGCGCATATCAGCCCCAGCATTTT	CASSPTGGAYQPQHF
-	-	13	TRBV11-3	TRBJ2-3	TGTGCCAGCAGCCCCCCCGTCACAGATACGCAGTATTTT	CASSPPVTDTQYF
-	-	15	TRBV15	TRBJ2-7	TGTGCCACCAGCAAGGGGAGCGGAGTCTCCTACGAGCAGTACTTC	CATSKGSGVSYEQYF
TRBD1	-	15	TRBV19	TRBJ2-2	TGTGCCAGTAGCCGGGACAGCTTGAACACCGGGGAGCTGTTTTTT	CASSRDSLNTGELFF
-	-	14	TRBV6-5	TRBJ2-7	TGTGCCAGCAGTCTCGGAACAGGTGAAAACGAGCAGTACTTC	CASSLGTGENEQYF
TRBD1	-	15	TRBV15	TRBJ2-1	TGTGCCACCAGCGGAGGGGACAGGGACTACAATGAGCAGTTCTTC	CATSGGDRDYNEQFF
-	-	13	TRBV6-1	TRBJ1-1	TGTGCCAGCAGTTCGGACATCGACCTTGAAGCTTTCTTT	CASSSDIDLEAFF
-	-	13	TRBV9	TRBJ1-5	TGTGCCAGCAGCCACGATGGGGGTCAGCCCCAGCATTTT	CASSHDGGQPQHF
TRBD1	-	17	TRBV19	TRBJ1-2	TGTGCCAGTATGGGGGTGGGGACAGGGGAGTCCAACTATGGCTACACCTTC	CASMGVGTGESNYGYTF
-	-	16	TRBV18	TRBJ1-1	TGTGCCAGCTCACCAGGGGCAGGGATAATGAACACTGAAGCTTTCTTT	CASSPGAGIMNTEAFF
-	-	15	TRBV18	TRBJ1-2	TGTGCCAGCTCACCAACTCCTGGGGCTGGTTATGGCTACACCTTC	CASSPTPGAGYGYTF
TRBD1	-	15	TRBV2	TRBJ1-5	TGTGCCAGCAGTAAGGGACAGAAGGAGAATCAGCCCCAGCATTTT	CASSKGQKENQPQHF
-	medium-sized	15	TRBV6-1	TRBJ1-1	TGTGCCAGCAGTGCTACAGGGTACATGAACACTGAAGCTTTCTTT	CASSATGYMNTEAFF
TRBD1	-	15	TRBV19	TRBJ1-4	TGTGCCAGTACCTCACAGGGGGCTGGAGGTGAAAAACTGTTTTTT	CASTSQGAGGEKLFF
-	-	14	TRBV28	TRBJ1-1	TGTGCCAGCAGTCCCCTGCAGCTGAACACTGAAGCTTTCTTT	CASSPLQLNTEAFF
TRBD1	-	15	TRBV6-5	TRBJ2-3	TGTGCCAGCAGTCAACAGGGGGGTTCCACAGATACGCAGTATTTT	CASSQQGGSTDTQYF
-	-	13	TRBV6-5	TRBJ2-7	TGTGCCAGCAGTTACGGGACCAGATACGAGCAGTACTTC	CASSYGTRYEQYF
-	-	16	TRBV19	TRBJ1-4	TGTGCCAGTAGTATAGATACTAATCCGACGGACGAAAAACTGTTTTTT	CASSIDTNPTDEKLFF
-	-	11	TRBV29-1	TRBJ2-7	TGCAGCGTCGTTACACCGCTAGAGCAGTACTTC	CSVVTPLEQYF
-	-	16	TRBV11-3	TRBJ2-7	TGTGCCAGCAGCTTTGGGACTCACGGTCTTAACTACGAGCAGTACTTC	CASSFGTHGLNYEQYF
-	-	13	TRBV6-5	TRBJ2-4	TGTGCCAGCAGTGGTTCCGGGGAAAACATTCAGTACTTC	CASSGSGENIQYF
-	-	14	TRBV7-3	TRBJ2-3	TGTGCCAGCAGCTCCGGGACTAGCACAGATACGCAGTATTTT	CASSSGTSTDTQYF
-	-	12	TRBV9	TRBJ1-1	TGTGCCAGCAGCCCTCACCCCACTGAAGCTTTCTTT	CASSPHPTEAFF
TRBD1	-	15	TRBV6-1	TRBJ2-7	TGTGCCAGCAGTATAGAGACAGGGGTGTCCTACGAGCAGTACTTC	CASSIETGVSYEQYF
-	-	11	TRBV19	TRBJ2-3	TGTGCCAGTAGTTATACAGATACGCAGTATTTT	CASSYTDTQYF
-	-	16	TRBV7-9	TRBJ2-6	TGTGCCAGCAGTCCAGGGGTTATCTCTGGGGCCAACGTCCTGACTTTC	CASSPGVISGANVLTF
-	few	15	TRBV11-2	TRBJ2-5	TGTGCCAGCAGCTTAGATCCTGGGGGCCGGGAGACCCAGTACTTC	CASSLDPGGRETQYF
TRBD1	few	15	TRBV5-1	TRBJ1-1	TGCGCCAGCAGCATGGACAGGCCCCCGAACACTGAAGCTTTCTTT	CASSMDRPPNTEAFF
TRBD1	-	14	TRBV18	TRBJ2-7	TGTGCCAGCTCACCACACGACAGGGTGGGCGAGCAGTACTTC	CASSPHDRVGEQYF
-	-	14	TRBV25-1	TRBJ2-6	TGTGCCAGCAGTCTCGGCGGGGGGGCCAACGTCCTGACTTTC	CASSLGGGANVLTF
-	-	15	TRBV9	TRBJ2-1	TGTGCCAGCAGCGTAATGTCAGACTCCTACAATGAGCAGTTCTTC	CASSVMSDSYNEQFF
TRBD1	medium-sized	14	TRBV6-5	TRBJ2-5	TGTGCCAGCAGCGGACAGGGGCTCGAAGAGACCCAGTACTTC	CASSGQGLEETQYF
-	-	12	TRBV9	TRBJ2-1	TGTGCCAGCAGCGTAGCCACCAATGAGCAGTTCTTC	CASSVATNEQFF
-	-	15	TRBV5-4	TRBJ2-1	TGTGCCAGCAGCTTGAGTGGGGGTTATTGGGATGAGCAGTTCTTC	CASSLSGGYWDEQFF